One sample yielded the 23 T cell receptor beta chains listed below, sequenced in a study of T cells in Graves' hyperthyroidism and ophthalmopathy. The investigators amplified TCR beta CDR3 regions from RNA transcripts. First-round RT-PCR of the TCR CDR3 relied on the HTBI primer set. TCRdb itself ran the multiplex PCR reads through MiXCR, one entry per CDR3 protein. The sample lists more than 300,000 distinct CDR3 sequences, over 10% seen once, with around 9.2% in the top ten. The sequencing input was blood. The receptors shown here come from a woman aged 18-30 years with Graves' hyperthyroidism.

The CDR3 region has the DNA TGTGCCAGCAGTGTAATGTTCGGGGAGCTGTTTTTT. Translated, it gives CASSVMFGELFF. The chain joins TRBV2 to TRBJ2-2, with D uncertain. The V end lost 4 bases, the J end lost 7 bases, and 7 bases lay between the germline ends. This CDR3 spans 12 amino acids. The germline V gene has CDR1 SNHLY and CDR2 FYNNEI. Combining the CDR3 with reference TRBV2 and TRBJ2-2 gives the whole variable domain EPEVTQTPSHQVTQMGQEVILRCVPISNHLYFYWYRQILGQKVEFLVSFYNNEISEKSEIFDDQFSVERPDGSNFTLKIRSTKLEDSAMYFCASSVMFGELFFGEGSRLTVL.

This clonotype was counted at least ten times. CDR3 region: CAFSVEQETQYF. Written as DNA, the CDR3 is TGTGCCTTCTCCGTGGAACAAGAGACCCAGTACTTC. The rearrangement links TRBV2 to TRBJ2-5; D gene ambiguous. V was shortened by 11 bases and J by 2 bases, with 12 bases between the two germline ends. The CDR3 runs to 12 residues. CDR1 is SNHLY, CDR2 FYNNEI, per germline.

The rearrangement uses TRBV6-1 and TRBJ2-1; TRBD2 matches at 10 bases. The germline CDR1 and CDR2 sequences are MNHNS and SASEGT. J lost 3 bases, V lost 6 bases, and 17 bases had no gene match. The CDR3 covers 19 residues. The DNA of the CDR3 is TGTGCCAGCAGATCCCGACTAGCGGGTATCAGACTCTACTACAATGAGCAGTTCTTC. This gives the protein CASRSRLAGIRLYYNEQFF.

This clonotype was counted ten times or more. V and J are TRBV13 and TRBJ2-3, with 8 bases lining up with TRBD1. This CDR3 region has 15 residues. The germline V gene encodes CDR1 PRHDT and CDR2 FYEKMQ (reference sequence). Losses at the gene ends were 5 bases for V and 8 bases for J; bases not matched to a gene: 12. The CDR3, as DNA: TGTGCCAGCAGCGTGGGGACAGGAAGTGGTTCTACGCAGTATTTT. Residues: CASSVGTGSGSTQYF.

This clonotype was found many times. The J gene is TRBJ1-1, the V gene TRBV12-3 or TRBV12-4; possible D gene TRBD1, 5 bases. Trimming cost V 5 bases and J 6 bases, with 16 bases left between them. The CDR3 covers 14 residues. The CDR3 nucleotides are TGTGCCAGCAGTCGCTCAGGGTTGTCCGCTGAAGCTTTCTTT. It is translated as CASSRSGLSAEAFF.

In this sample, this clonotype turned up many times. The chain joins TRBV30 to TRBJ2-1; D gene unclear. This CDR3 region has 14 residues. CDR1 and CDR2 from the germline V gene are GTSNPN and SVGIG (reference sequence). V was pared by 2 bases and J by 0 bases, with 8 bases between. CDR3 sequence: CAWSTPTSYNEQFF. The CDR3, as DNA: TGTGCCTGGAGTACTCCGACCTCCTACAATGAGCAGTTCTTC. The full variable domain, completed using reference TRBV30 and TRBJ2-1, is SQTIHQWPATLVQPVGSPLSLECTVEGTSNPNLYWYRQAAGRGLQLLFYSVGIGQISSEVPQNLSASRPQDRQFILSSKKLLLSDSGFYLCAWSTPTSYNEQFFGPGTRLTVL.

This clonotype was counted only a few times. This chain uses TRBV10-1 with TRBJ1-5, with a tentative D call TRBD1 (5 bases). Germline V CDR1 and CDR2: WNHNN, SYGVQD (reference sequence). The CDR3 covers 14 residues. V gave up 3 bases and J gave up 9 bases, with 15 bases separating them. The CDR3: CASSDGTRRGPQHF. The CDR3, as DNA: TGCGCCAGCAGTGACGGGACCCGGAGAGGGCCCCAGCATTTT.

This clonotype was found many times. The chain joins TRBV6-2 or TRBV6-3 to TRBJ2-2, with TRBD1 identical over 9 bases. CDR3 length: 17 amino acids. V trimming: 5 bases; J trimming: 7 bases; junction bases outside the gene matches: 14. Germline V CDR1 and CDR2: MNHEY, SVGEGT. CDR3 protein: CASSRDRVYSEVGELFF. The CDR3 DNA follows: TGTGCCAGCAGTCGGGACAGGGTCTACAGTGAGGTCGGGGAGCTGTTTTTT.

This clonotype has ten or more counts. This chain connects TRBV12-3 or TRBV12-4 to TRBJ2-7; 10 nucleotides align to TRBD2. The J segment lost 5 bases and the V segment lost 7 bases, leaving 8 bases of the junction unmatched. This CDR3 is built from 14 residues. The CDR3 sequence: CASKKREGGDEQYF. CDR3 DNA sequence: TGTGCCAGCAAGAAGCGGGAGGGTGGAGACGAGCAGTACTTC.

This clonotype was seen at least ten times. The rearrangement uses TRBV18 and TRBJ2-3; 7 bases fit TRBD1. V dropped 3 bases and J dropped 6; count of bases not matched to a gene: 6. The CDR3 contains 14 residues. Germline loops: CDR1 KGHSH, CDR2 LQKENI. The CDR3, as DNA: TGTGCCAGCTCACCCCAAGGACAGGAGGATACGCAGTATTTT. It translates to CASSPQGQEDTQYF.

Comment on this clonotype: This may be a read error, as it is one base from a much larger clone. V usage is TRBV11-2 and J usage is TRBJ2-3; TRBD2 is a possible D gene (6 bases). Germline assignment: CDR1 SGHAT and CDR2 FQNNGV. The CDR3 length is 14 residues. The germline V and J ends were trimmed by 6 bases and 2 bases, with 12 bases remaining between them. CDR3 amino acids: CASRRGSSTDTQYF. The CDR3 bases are TGTGCCAGCAGGCGGGGTAGCTCCACAGATACGCAGTATTTT.

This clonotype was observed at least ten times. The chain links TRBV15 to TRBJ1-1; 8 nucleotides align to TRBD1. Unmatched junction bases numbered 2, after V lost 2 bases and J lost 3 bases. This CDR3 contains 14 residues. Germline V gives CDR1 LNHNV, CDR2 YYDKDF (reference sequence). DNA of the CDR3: TGTGCCACCAGCAGAACAGGGGGAGACACTGAAGCTTTCTTT. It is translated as CATSRTGGDTEAFF.

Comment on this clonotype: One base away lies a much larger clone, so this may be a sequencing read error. CDR3 sequence: CASSYRRDQPRHF. CDR3 sequence (DNA): TGTGCCAGCAGCTATAGAAGGGATCAGCCCCGGCATTTT. The genes are TRBV5-1 and TRBJ1-5; D remains unclear. The V gene's germline CDR1 is SGHRS and CDR2 YFSETQ. The CDR3 is 13 amino acids.

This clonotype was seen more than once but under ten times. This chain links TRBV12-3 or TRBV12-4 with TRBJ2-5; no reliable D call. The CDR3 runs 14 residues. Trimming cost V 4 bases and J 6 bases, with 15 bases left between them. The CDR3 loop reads CASSSYESTKTQYF. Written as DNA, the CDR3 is TGTGCCAGCAGTTCGTACGAATCCACGAAGACCCAGTACTTC.

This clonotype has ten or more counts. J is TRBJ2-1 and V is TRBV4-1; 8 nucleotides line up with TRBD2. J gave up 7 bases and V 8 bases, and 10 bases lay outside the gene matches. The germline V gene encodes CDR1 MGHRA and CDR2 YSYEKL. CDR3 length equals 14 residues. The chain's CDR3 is CASSGRAFRNEQFF. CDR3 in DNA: TGCGCCAGCTCCGGGAGGGCCTTTAGGAATGAGCAGTTCTTC.

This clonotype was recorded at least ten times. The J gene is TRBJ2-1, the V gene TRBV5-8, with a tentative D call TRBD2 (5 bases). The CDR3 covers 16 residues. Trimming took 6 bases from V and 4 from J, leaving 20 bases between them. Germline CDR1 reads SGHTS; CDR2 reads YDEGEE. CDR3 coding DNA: TGTGCCAGCAACGACATCTCGAGGGAACATTACAATGAGCAGTTCTTC. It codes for CASNDISREHYNEQFF. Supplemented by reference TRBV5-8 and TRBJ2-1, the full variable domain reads EAGVTQSPTHLIKTRGQQATLRCSPISGHTSVYWYQQALGLGLQFLLWYDEGEERNRGNFPPRFSGRQFPNYSSELNVNALELEDSALYLCASNDISREHYNEQFFGPGTRLTVL.

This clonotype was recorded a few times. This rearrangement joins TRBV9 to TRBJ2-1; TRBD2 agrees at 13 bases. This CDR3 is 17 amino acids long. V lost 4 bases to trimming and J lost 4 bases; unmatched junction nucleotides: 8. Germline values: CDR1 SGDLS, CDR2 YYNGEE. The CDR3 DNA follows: TGTGCCAGCAGCTTAGGACTAGCGGGAGCGGGATACAATGAGCAGTTCTTC. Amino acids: CASSLGLAGAGYNEQFF.

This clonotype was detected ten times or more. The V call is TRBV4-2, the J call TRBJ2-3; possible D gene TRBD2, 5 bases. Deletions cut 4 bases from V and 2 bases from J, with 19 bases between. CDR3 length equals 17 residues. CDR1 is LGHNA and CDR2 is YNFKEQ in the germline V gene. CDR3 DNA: TGTGCCAGCAGCCGGGTCCAACTAGGCAGTGACACAGATACGCAGTATTTT. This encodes CASSRVQLGSDTDTQYF.

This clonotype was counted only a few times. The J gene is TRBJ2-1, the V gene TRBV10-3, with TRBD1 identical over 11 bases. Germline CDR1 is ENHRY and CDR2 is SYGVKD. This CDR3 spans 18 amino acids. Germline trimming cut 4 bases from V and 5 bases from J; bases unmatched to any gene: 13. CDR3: CAISGLRLGQGEDNEQFF. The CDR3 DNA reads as TGTGCCATCAGTGGTCTACGCCTGGGACAGGGGGAGGACAATGAGCAGTTCTTC.

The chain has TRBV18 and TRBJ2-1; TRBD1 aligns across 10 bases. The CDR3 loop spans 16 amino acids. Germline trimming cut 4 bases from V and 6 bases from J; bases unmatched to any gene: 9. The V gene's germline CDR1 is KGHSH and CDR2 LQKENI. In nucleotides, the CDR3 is TGTGCCAGCTCACTAACACCGGGACAGGGGACCAATGAGCAGTTCTTC. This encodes CASSLTPGQGTNEQFF.

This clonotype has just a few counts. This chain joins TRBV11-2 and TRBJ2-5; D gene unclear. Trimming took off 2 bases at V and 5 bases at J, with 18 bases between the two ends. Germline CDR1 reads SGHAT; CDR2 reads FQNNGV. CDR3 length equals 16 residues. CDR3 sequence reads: CASSLLSILELETQYF. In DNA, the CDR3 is TGTGCCAGCAGCTTATTATCTATTCTCGAGTTGGAGACCCAGTACTTC.

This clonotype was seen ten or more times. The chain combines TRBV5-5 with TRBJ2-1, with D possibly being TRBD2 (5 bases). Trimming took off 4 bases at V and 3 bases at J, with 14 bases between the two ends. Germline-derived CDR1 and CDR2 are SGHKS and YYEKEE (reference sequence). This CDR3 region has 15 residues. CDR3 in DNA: TGTGCCAGCAGCCCGAGCGGACGGCACTACAATGAGCAGTTCTTC. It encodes CASSPSGRHYNEQFF.

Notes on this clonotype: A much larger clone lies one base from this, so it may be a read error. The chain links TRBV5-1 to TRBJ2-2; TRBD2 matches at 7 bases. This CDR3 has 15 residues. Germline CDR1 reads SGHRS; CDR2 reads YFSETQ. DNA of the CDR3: TGCGCCAGCAGCATAAAAGCGGGGAACACCTGGGAGCTGTTTTTT. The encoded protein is CASSIKAGNTWELFF.